A selection of T cell receptor beta chains follows, all from one sample in a study of blood T cell repertoires in COVID-19. The protocol was immunoSEQ multiplex PCR, while the TCRdb copy is restricted to in-frame clones and leaves out a portion. This sample has some 170,000 clones, with about four fifths found just once. Sample: peripheral blood. The receptor source for this set is a woman in her thirties or forties with COVID-19, enrolled during active disease. Each CDR3 is given without its conserved first and last residue. The order of the fields is V gene, D gene, CDR3 protein. The D gene is left open where the match is weak.

>TRBV19|-
ASSSGQSTNEKLF
>TRBV6-4|-
ASNRTRACNQPQH
>TRBV12-3/TRBV12-4|-
ASTKHEVAELF
>TRBV23-1|-
ASSQGEIGPRINYGYT
>TRBV2|-
ASRARSGLGTEAF
>TRBV10-3|TRBD2
AISGSSGLNNEQF
>TRBV6-4|TRBD1
ASSDSTGLTDTQY
>TRBV2|-
ASSSIWLDSGGVITEAF
>TRBV18|-
ASLPSQGGEKLF
>TRBV5-8|TRBD1
ASSPGTGVSNQPQH
>TRBV28|TRBD1
ASSFGTANSPLH
>TRBV19|TRBD2
ASSPTSGVATDTQY
>TRBV6-5|-
ASGGNFNEQY
>TRBV9|-
ASSPRQAYGYT
>TRBV24-1|-
ATSDPRSRSYEQY
>TRBV15|-
ATSRARGGNYGYT
>TRBV6-5|-
ASRRINYGYT
>TRBV18|TRBD1
ASSPRQGAGRTLNTEAF
>TRBV30|-
AWSLLTASTDTQY
>TRBV2|-
ATRGAGKMGGNEQF
>TRBV18|-
ASSPGGRDQPQH
>TRBV5-4|TRBD1
ASSPEGTGVREQY
>TRBV14|TRBD2
ASSPGRASGTSEQY
>TRBV29-1|-
SVERGFGELF
>TRBV10-2|-
ASMAWDFNSPLH
>TRBV3-1/TRBV3-2|-
ASSMAGVTDTQY
>TRBV3-1/TRBV3-2|-
ASSPRASNEKLF
>TRBV5-6|TRBD2
ASSQYSGGTQETQY
>TRBV28|-
AARLRGITEAF
>TRBV30|-
AWSRTGLNTEAF
>TRBV6-4|TRBD2
ASSPSGSSEQY
>TRBV30|TRBD1
AWTQDRGIYGYT
>TRBV3-1/TRBV3-2|-
ASSPRQNTEAF
>TRBV29-1|-
SASGLHGNTGELF
>TRBV2|-
ASRSLENYGYT